These 6 T cell receptor beta chains share one sample of origin, sequenced in a study of T cell responses to AZD1222 COVID-19 vaccine (dated by TCRdb to about 2021). The time point label corresponds to: baseline before first vaccination. The library was produced with the immunoSEQ multiplex PCR assay. This is the immuneACCESS table as TCRdb keeps it, with only in-frame sequences that have V and J called. A part of the clones is gone; compared with another copy, unresolved V genes explain less than half, and the rest is unexplained. Counted in this sample were approximately 100,000 clones; over 90% of them appeared once. The biggest ten clones account for 4% to 5.5% of the sample. Sample: peripheral blood, taken on day 0 of AZD1222 vaccination. The receptors shown here come from an adult in good health.

The genes are TRBV28 and TRBJ1-2; D perhaps matches TRBD1 (6 bases). CDR3 length: 14 residues. Trimming took off 4 bases at V and 2 bases at J, with 11 bases between the two ends. The germline V gene encodes CDR1 MDHEN and CDR2 SYDVKM. The chain's CDR3 is CASSSGTRNYGYTF. CDR3 nucleotides: TGTGCCAGCAGTTCCGGGACAAGAAACTATGGCTACACCTTC.

This chain uses TRBV10-3 with TRBJ2-5; D gene uncertain. The CDR3 has 12 residues. V lost 4 bases and J lost 3, with 6 bases in between. The germline gives CDR1 ENHRY, CDR2 SYGVKD. The CDR3 sequence is CAISGPEETQYF. The CDR3, as DNA: TGTGCCATCAGTGGTCCGGAAGAGACCCAGTACTTC.

V is TRBV6-6 and J is TRBJ2-2; D is possibly TRBD1 (6 bases). The germline V gene has CDR1 MNHNY and CDR2 SVGAGI (reference sequence). Trimming stripped 10 bases from V and 3 bases from J, with 12 bases between. CDR3 size: 13 residues. CDR3 sequence reads: CATRQAYTGELFF. The CDR3 nucleotides read TGTGCCACCAGACAGGCCTACACCGGGGAGCTGTTTTTT.

J is TRBJ2-1 and V is TRBV11-2, with D perhaps matching TRBD1 (5 bases). With 5 bases removed from V and 6 bases from J, the gap between germline ends came to 14 bases. The CDR3 has 14 amino acids. Per the germline V gene, CDR1 is SGHAT and CDR2 is FQNNGV. For the CDR3, the DNA is TGTGCCAGCAGCCTCGGACACCACGTCAATGAGCAGTTCTTC. Its protein is CASSLGHHVNEQFF.

The chain couples TRBV11-2 to TRBJ2-7; D may be TRBD2 (5 bases). The CDR3 loop spans 17 amino acids. CDR1 and CDR2 (germline): SGHAT, FQNNGV. Deletions cut 0 bases from V and 0 bases from J, with 15 bases between. The CDR3 sequence: CASSLDPDREISYEQYF. CDR3 DNA sequence: TGTGCCAGCAGCTTAGACCCGGACCGGGAAATCTCCTACGAGCAGTACTTC.

The CDR3 sequence is CASAPRASTREQYF. CDR3 nucleotides: TGTGCCAGCGCGCCACGAGCTTCTACGAGGGAGCAGTACTTC. V gene TRBV27 combines with J gene TRBJ2-7; D remains unclear. This CDR3 contains 14 residues. Trimming left V 8 bases short and J 7 bases short, with 21 bases between. Germline V gene data show CDR1 as MNHEY and CDR2 as SMNVEV (reference sequence).